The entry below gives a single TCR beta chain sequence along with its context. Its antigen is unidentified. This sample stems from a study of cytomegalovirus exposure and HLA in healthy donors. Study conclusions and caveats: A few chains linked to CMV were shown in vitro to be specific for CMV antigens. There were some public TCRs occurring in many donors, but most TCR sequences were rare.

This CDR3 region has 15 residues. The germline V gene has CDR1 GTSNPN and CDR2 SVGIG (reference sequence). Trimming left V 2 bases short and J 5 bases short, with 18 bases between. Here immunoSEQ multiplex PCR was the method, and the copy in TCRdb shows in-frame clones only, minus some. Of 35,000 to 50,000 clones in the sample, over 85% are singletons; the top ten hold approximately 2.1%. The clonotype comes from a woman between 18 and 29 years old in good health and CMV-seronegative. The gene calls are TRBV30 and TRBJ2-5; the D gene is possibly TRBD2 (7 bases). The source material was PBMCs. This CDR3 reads CAWSLASGGGETQYF. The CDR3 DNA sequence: TGTGCCTGGAGTTTAGCTAGCGGAGGGGGGGAGACCCAGTACTTC. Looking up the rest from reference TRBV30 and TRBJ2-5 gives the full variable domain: SQTIHQWPATLVQPVGSPLSLECTVEGTSNPNLYWYRQAAGRGLQLLFYSVGIGQISSEVPQNLSASRPQDRQFILSSKKLLLSDSGFYLCAWSLASGGGETQYFGPGTRLLVL.